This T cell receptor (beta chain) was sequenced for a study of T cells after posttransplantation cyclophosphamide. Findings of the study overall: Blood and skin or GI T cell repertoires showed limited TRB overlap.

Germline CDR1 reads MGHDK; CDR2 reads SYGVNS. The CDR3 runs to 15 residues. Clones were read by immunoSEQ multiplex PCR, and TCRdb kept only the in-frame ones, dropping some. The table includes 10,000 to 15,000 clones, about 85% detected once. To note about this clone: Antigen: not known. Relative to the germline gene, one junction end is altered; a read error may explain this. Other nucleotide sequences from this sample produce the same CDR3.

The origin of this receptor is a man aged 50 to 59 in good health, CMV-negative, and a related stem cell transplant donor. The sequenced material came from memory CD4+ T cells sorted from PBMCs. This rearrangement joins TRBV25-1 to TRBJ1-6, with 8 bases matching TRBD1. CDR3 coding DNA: TGTGCCAGCAGCTGGGGACAGGCCGCTAATTCCCCCCTCCACTTT. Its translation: CASSWGQAANSPLHF.